Following are 21 T cell receptor beta chains from one sample sequenced in a study of Ad26.COV2.S vaccination and SARS-CoV-2 variants. Treatment here: roughly 18 received Ad26.COV2.S at low or high dose, single or two shots; a few received placebo; per-sample allocation not given. Each sample was drawn 63 days after the first injection (of vaccine or placebo). The data were produced by immunoSEQ multiplex PCR, yet TCRdb's version contains in-frame clones alone and is incomplete. Among fewer than 400,000 clones listed, approximately 90% were seen once. The specimen was peripheral blood, collected in a trial of Ad26.COV2.S vaccine versus placebo. These receptors all come from a person between 18 and 65 years old who received the Ad26.COV2.S COVID-19 vaccine or a placebo.

DNA for the CDR3: TGTGCCATCAGACTATCCCGAACGGGAGAGTTGAATGAGCAGTTCTTC. Encoded protein: CAIRLSRTGELNEQFF. The chain links TRBV10-3 to TRBJ2-1; D may be TRBD2 (6 bases). The CDR3 runs to 16 residues. Trimming left V 6 bases short and J 7 bases short, with 22 bases between. Germline values: CDR1 ENHRY, CDR2 SYGVKD.

This clone occurred once. The CDR3: CASTINTEAFF. The CDR3 DNA follows: TGTGCCAGCACCATTAACACTGAAGCTTTCTTT. The chain carries TRBV11-2 and TRBJ1-1, with D unclear. Deletions cut 7 bases from V and 2 bases from J, with 5 bases between. CDR1 SGHAT and CDR2 FQNNGV come from the germline V gene. The CDR3 extends over 11 amino acids.

With respect to this clone: This specimen includes other DNA sequences encoding the same CDR3. The CDR3 region has the DNA TGTGCCAGCAGCCGCCAGGGGGCCTATGGCTACACCTTC. Residues: CASSRQGAYGYTF. The chain has TRBV7-9 and TRBJ1-2; TRBD1 matches 8 bases. The V gene end was trimmed by 5 bases and the J gene end by 4 bases; junction bases not matched to a gene: 3. The CDR3 runs to 13 residues. Germline V gene sequence: CDR1 SEHNR, CDR2 FQNEAQ (reference sequence).

The V call is TRBV19, the J call TRBJ2-7; 8 nucleotides align to TRBD1. The germline V gene encodes CDR1 LNHDA and CDR2 SQIVND (reference sequence). V shed 2 bases, J shed 3 bases, and the junction held 3 bases outside the gene matches. The CDR3 is 14 amino acids. This chain's CDR3 is CASSIKQGGYEQYF. CDR3 in DNA: TGTGCCAGTAGTATAAAACAGGGGGGCTACGAGCAGTACTTC.

This clone came up once. The CDR3, as DNA: TGTGCCAGCAGCTCAATTAAGGGTGGGGAGACCCAGTACTTC. Protein: CASSSIKGGETQYF. The chain uses TRBV7-2 and TRBJ2-5; D call uncertain. This CDR3 has 14 residues. Germline CDR1 SGHTA, CDR2 FQGNSA. V was trimmed by 4 bases and J by 5 bases, leaving 14 bases between them. Variable domain in full (rest from reference TRBV7-2 and TRBJ2-5): GAGVSQSPSNKVTEKGKDVELRCDPISGHTALYWYRQSLGQGLEFLIYFQGNSAPDKSGLPSDRFSAERTGGSVSTLTIQRTQQEDSAVYLCASSSIKGGETQYFGPGTRLLVL.

Details on this clone: Other DNA sequences in this sample translate to the same CDR3. V usage is TRBV7-3 and J usage is TRBJ2-1; the D gene is possibly TRBD1 (5 bases). Between the trimmed V and J ends, which lost 6 bases and 7 bases, there was a span of 10 bases. Germline V gene sequence: CDR1 SGHTA, CDR2 FQGTGA. This CDR3 has 12 residues. The CDR3 coding sequence is TGTGCCAGCAGTTCCCAGGGAAATGAGCAGTTCTTC. Translating gives CASSSQGNEQFF.

The gene calls are TRBV3-1 (or the pseudogene TRBV3-2) and TRBJ1-6; possible D gene TRBD1, 6 bases. Trimming pared 0 bases from V and 14 bases from J, leaving 11 bases between. The CDR3 is 13 residues long. CDR1 and CDR2 from the germline V gene are LGHDT and YNNKEL (reference sequence). The CDR3 loop reads CASSQETGFTLHF. The CDR3 DNA sequence: TGTGCCAGCAGCCAAGAGACAGGTTTCACCCTCCACTTT.

CDR3 protein: CASNRNSNTGELFF. CDR3 DNA: TGCGCCAGCAACCGGAACTCGAACACCGGGGAGCTGTTTTTT. The chain employs TRBV5-1 and TRBJ2-2, with unresolved D. Trimming left V 6 bases short and J 0 bases short, with 9 bases between. Germline lookup yields CDR1 SGHRS and CDR2 YFSETQ. The CDR3 loop spans 14 amino acids.

CDR3 sequence reads: CASSRATVAGSGANVLTF. The DNA for the CDR3 is TGTGCCAGCTCACGGGCGACAGTTGCCGGCTCTGGGGCCAACGTCCTGACTTTC. V gene TRBV18 combines with J gene TRBJ2-6; weak D call: TRBD1 (5 bases). V lost 4 bases and J lost 0, with 16 bases in between. CDR1 and CDR2 from the germline V gene are KGHSH and LQKENI. The length of the CDR3 is 18 residues.

The chain has TRBV5-1 and TRBJ2-1, with D unclear. Trimming cost V 4 bases and J 0 bases, with 11 bases left between them. There are 15 residues in the CDR3. Germline assignment: CDR1 SGHRS and CDR2 YFSETQ. CDR3 DNA sequence: TGCGCCAGCAGCCCGTATTTAAGCTCCTACAATGAGCAGTTCTTC. Its protein is CASSPYLSSYNEQFF.

This chain uses TRBV30 with TRBJ1-2; D gene ambiguous. The V end was cut by 3 bases, the J end by 7 bases, with 9 bases between. The CDR3 loop spans 11 amino acids. From germline, CDR1 is GTSNPN and CDR2 SVGIG (reference sequence). The CDR3 region is CAWSLKRGYTF. The CDR3 bases are TGTGCCTGGAGCTTGAAGCGTGGCTACACCTTC. Drawing the rest from reference TRBV30 and TRBJ1-2, the complete variable domain is SQTIHQWPATLVQPVGSPLSLECTVEGTSNPNLYWYRQAAGRGLQLLFYSVGIGQISSEVPQNLSASRPQDRQFILSSKKLLLSDSGFYLCAWSLKRGYTFGSGTRLTVV.

The chain couples TRBV20-1 to TRBJ1-4; no reliable D call. Germline V gene data show CDR1 as DFQATT and CDR2 as SNEGSKA (reference sequence). Trimming took 6 bases from V and 10 from J, leaving 21 bases between them. The CDR3 extends over 14 amino acids. CDR3 sequence reads: CSASEGDLGGKLFF. The CDR3 region has the DNA TGCAGTGCGAGTGAGGGTGACCTAGGCGGAAAACTGTTTTTT.

The genes are TRBV5-1 and TRBJ2-1; 9 bases map to TRBD1. Germline CDR1 SGHRS, CDR2 YFSETQ. V gave up 6 bases and J gave up 6 bases; unmatched junction bases: 13. The CDR3 is 16 amino acids. The CDR3 loop is CASTRLGQGTSNEQFF. Written as DNA, the CDR3 is TGCGCCAGCACCCGACTCGGACAGGGGACCTCCAATGAGCAGTTCTTC. Full variable domain (outside the CDR3, taken from reference TRBV5-1 and TRBJ2-1): KAGVTQTPRYLIKTRGQQVTLSCSPISGHRSVSWYQQTPGQGLQFLFEYFSETQRNKGNFPGRFSGRQFSNSRSEMNVSTLELGDSALYLCASTRLGQGTSNEQFFGPGTRLTVL.

The V call is TRBV19, the J call TRBJ1-5, with 9 bases fitting TRBD1. Germline CDR1 LNHDA, CDR2 SQIVND (reference sequence). This CDR3 contains 14 residues. The trim removed 9 bases at V and 6 bases at J, leaving 9 bases unmatched. The CDR3 spells CASSRDRVFQPQHF. CDR3 sequence (DNA): TGTGCCAGCTCCCGGGACAGGGTTTTTCAGCCCCAGCATTTT.

The V gene is TRBV13, the J gene TRBJ2-1; tentative D call: TRBD2 (5 bases). Germline V gene data show CDR1 as PRHDT and CDR2 as FYEKMQ (reference sequence). CDR3 size: 16 residues. Trimming cost V 5 bases and J 8 bases, with 22 bases left between them. The CDR3 nucleotides read TGTGCCAGCAGCGTGGGCCTAGCCGGTATTGGGTATGAGCAGTTCTTC. Protein product: CASSVGLAGIGYEQFF.

The gene calls are TRBV4-1 and TRBJ2-2; 11 bases fit TRBD2. CDR1 is MGHRA, CDR2 YSYEKL, per germline. With 4 bases clipped from V and 4 bases from J, the junction kept 8 bases outside the gene matches. This CDR3 region has 17 residues. CDR3 sequence: CASSPHELAGGTGELFF. CDR3 bases: TGCGCCAGCAGCCCTCACGAGCTAGCGGGAGGCACCGGGGAGCTGTTTTTT.

This chain connects TRBV29-1 to TRBJ2-2; no reliable D call. There are 12 residues in the CDR3. V lost 4 bases to trimming and J lost 1 base, with 4 bases between them. Germline CDR1 and CDR2: SQVTM and ANQGSEA. The DNA of the CDR3 is TGCAGCGTTGGGCAGAACACCGGGGAGCTGTTTTTT. This codes for CSVGQNTGELFF.

The chain links TRBV28 to TRBJ2-7; D is perhaps TRBD2 (6 bases). V dropped 1 base and J dropped 7 bases, with 20 bases sitting between them. The CDR3 extends over 16 amino acids. In germline, CDR1 is MDHEN, CDR2 SYDVKM. In DNA form, the CDR3 reads TGTGCCAGCAGTTTATACACTTTCGGGGGACCGGATGAGCAGTACTTC. This gives the protein CASSLYTFGGPDEQYF.

The rearrangement joins TRBV29-1 to TRBJ1-4; 7 bases match TRBD1. Germline V gene sequence: CDR1 SQVTM, CDR2 ANQGSEA. The CDR3 extends over 12 amino acids. V shed 7 bases, J shed 8 bases, and the junction held 7 bases outside the gene matches. The CDR3 DNA reads TGCAGCGGTGGCAGGGGGAGGGAAAAACTGTTTTTT. Protein product: CSGGRGREKLFF.

The chain employs TRBV4-2 and TRBJ1-5, with no clear D. CDR1 LGHNA and CDR2 YNFKEQ come from the germline V gene. This CDR3 region has 13 residues. Trimming left V 0 bases short and J 4 bases short, with 4 bases between. The CDR3 DNA sequence: TGTGCCAGCAGCCAAGATCTTAATCAGCCCCAGCATTTT. This codes for CASSQDLNQPQHF.

This clone has just one count. The chain joins TRBV5-1 to TRBJ1-4, with 8 positions matching TRBD1. The CDR3 has 18 residues. J lost 0 bases, V lost 3 bases, and 10 bases had no gene match. The germline CDR1 and CDR2 sequences are SGHRS and YFSETQ. CDR3: CASSSRGQGRSTNEKLFF. CDR3 DNA: TGCGCCAGCAGCTCCCGCGGACAGGGCCGTTCAACTAATGAAAAACTGTTTTTT.